This T cell receptor (beta chain) was identified in a study of T cell repertoires in cytomegalovirus infection. MiXCR was run by TCRdb on the reads, yielding one entry per CDR3 protein. The sample has around 300,000 distinct CDR3 sequences; more than 8% are singletons. Germline V gene lookup returns CDR1 MNHEY and CDR2 SVGEGT. V dropped 6 bases and J dropped 0 bases, with 15 bases sitting between them. The CDR3 is 15 amino acids. This clonotype was seen at least ten times. The sample taken for sequencing was PBMCs. This TCR was sampled from a human donor in good health (CMV status not recorded). Some clones in this sample may be carry-over from other donors' samples. J is TRBJ2-7 and V is TRBV6-2 or TRBV6-3; a weak D match, TRBD1 (6 bases). The CDR3 sequence is CASSRGGGGSYEQYF. CDR3 nucleotide sequence: TGTGCCAGCAGCCGAGGGGGTGGCGGCTCCTACGAGCAGTACTTC.